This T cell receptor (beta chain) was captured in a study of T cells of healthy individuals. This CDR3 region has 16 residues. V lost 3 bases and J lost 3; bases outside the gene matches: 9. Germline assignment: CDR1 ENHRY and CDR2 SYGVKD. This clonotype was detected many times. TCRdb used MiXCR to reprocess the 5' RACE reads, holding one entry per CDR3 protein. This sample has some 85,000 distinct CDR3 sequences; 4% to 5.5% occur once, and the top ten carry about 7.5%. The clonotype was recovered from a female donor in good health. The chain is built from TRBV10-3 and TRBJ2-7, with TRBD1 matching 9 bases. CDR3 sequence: CAISERTGTGIYEQYF. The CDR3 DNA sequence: TGTGCCATCAGTGAAAGGACCGGGACAGGGATCTACGAGCAGTACTTC.